The source of this T cell receptor (beta chain) is a study of blood T cell repertoires in COVID-19. Study-level information: The United States, Italy and Spain were the sources of the acute and convalescent COVID-19 samples. T cells, B-cell-depleted T cells, or PBMCs supplied cDNA or gDNA.

In the original analysis: Counts of nucleated cells, estimated from reference gene primer amplification, were obtained. Some clones are missing from TCRdb's copy, which holds only in-frame ones; the method was immunoSEQ multiplex PCR. That table furnishes V, J and clone size, whereas the DNA furnished D and trimming. Of almost 200,000 clones listed, about 85% are singletons. Seattle researchers signed up patients amid active infection and tracked them longitudinally. The CDR3 consists of 14 residues. V lost 6 bases, J lost 5 bases, and 10 bases stayed unmatched. Germline V gene sequence: CDR1 SNHLY, CDR2 FYNNEI.

The sequence was obtained from a man aged 55 to 70 with COVID-19, enrolled during active disease. Material: peripheral blood. The V call is TRBV2, the J call TRBJ2-7, with 7 bases lining up with TRBD2. The CDR3 DNA is TGTGCCAGCAGGGGGGGGTCCTACCCCCACGAGCAGTACTTC. It encodes CASRGGSYPHEQYF.